This T cell receptor beta chain was recovered during a study of graft-versus-host responses after intestinal transplantation (dated by TCRdb to about 2021). General notes on the study: The transplants that recipients received were multivisceral, liver-intestinal, or isolated intestinal. Instead of going to the commercial service, samples from a few later patients were sequenced in-house on an Illumina MiSeq and processed with MiXCR. Alloreactive clones were identified by sequencing pre-transplant mixed lymphocyte reaction products and comparing these products with unstimulated pre-transplant donor and recipient T cells. Anti-thymocyte globulin induction was given to all recipients, followed by maintenance tacrolimus and steroids for approximately three years. Graft-versus-host and host-versus-graft alloreactive T cell clones were tracked in the graft, circulation and bone marrow after intestinal transplantation using bulk TCR-beta CDR3 sequencing. A peak of at least 4% donor T cells among recipient peripheral blood mononuclear cells was the definition used for donor T cell macrochimerism. Of the roughly 25 intestinal transplant recipients enrolled in the cohort, one of whom was a retransplant, a few patients without pretransplant specimens were excluded. Broader findings and caveats from the paper: Peak levels of circulating GvH clones were associated with declines in HvG clones early after transplant. Conclusions were limited by the relatively low number and heterogeneity of intestinal transplant patients. GvH clones were detected in recipient bone marrow, and some appeared earlier in ileal mucosa or blood, consistent with an intestinal mucosal origin. High GvH to HvG T cell clonal ratios were observed in the allografts of patients with donor T cell macrochimerism.

To note about this clone: Its antigen specificity is not known. No per-base quality is available; no much larger clone lies one base away.

The library was produced with the immunoSEQ multiplex PCR assay. For most patients, genomic DNA was isolated with the Qiagen DNeasy Blood and Tissue Kit and shipped frozen to Adaptive Biotechnologies for TCR sequencing. For most patients, high-throughput TCR-beta CDR3 sequencing of genomic DNA was performed by Adaptive Biotechnologies. In the source study's methods: Adaptive's ImmunoSEQ software supplied the TCR sequencing data for about 18 patients, while MiXCR and VDJtools were used to process a few other patients. To correct CD4 versus CD8 sorting errors, sequences present in both subsets at a frequency ratio below 5:1 were removed. CDR3 nucleotide sequences shared between donor and recipient were removed because their origin could not be assigned. To count as alloreactive, a clone needed at least 2-fold expansion over unstimulated cells and a minimum CFSE-low frequency of 0.002% (template counts) or 0.001% (read counts). Mappable clones were those detected in sequenced pre-transplant spleen, lymph node, or MLR CFSE-low populations of the donor or recipient. Cumulative frequency of alloreactive clones was calculated as a percentage of all sequences weighted by copy number. TCRdb stores this immuneACCESS table with in-frame sequences only. Part of the clones is absent; in the studies checked, under half of the shortfall reflects unresolved V genes, and no reason is known for the rest. V, J and clone size are those of that table, while D and trimming were read from the DNA. The sample profile shows roughly 36,000 clones; over 90% of them were found once. The ten largest clones represent less than 0.25% of the sample.

This specimen's time point label, interpreted: cells obtained before transplantation from donor or recipient. CD3+CD4+ and CD3+CD8+ populations were FACS-sorted from unstimulated pre-transplant donor and recipient cells taken from spleen or lymph nodes. CDR1 and CDR2 were assigned from the germline V gene as SQVTM and ANQGSEA. The CDR3 holds 14 amino acids from the cysteine to the phenylalanine. Kept here is only the CDR3 DNA, which spans 42 bases and is read in frame from base 1. Trimming removed 8 bases from V and 6 bases from J, leaving 23 bases between the germline ends. The chain is made from TRBV29-1 and TRBJ2-7; the D gene is unclear. The source is a human donor who was the organ donor for an intestinal transplant. This material consisted of unstimulated CD8+ T cells sorted from spleen or lymph node cells, taken before transplant. The CDR3 amino acid sequence is: CSTLGAGRSPEQYF. The nucleotide sequence is given as TGCAGCACATTAGGCGCAGGACGGAGTCCCGAGCAGTACTTC.